The 28 T cell receptor beta chains in this list originate from one sample, sequenced in a study of T cell responses to AZD1222 COVID-19 vaccine. Measured with immunoSEQ multiplex PCR; TCRdb has only the in-frame clones, and not every one. The table lists 55,000 to 65,000 clones, over 75% of them singletons. The starting material was peripheral blood, obtained on day 0 of AZD1222 vaccination. The receptors were sampled from an adult in good health.

The chain uses TRBV5-6 and TRBJ1-3; D is unclear. The germline gives CDR1 SGHDT, CDR2 YYEEEE. CDR3 size: 15 residues. The ends were cut back, 1 base at V and 0 bases at J, with 8 bases in the middle. CDR3 amino acids: CASSLLGSSGNTIYF. The CDR3 DNA reads as TGTGCCAGCAGCTTGCTAGGTTCCTCTGGAAACACCATATATTTT.

DNA for the CDR3: TGTGCCTGGAGTGTAACGGGAGTATCCTACGAGCAGTACTTC. The encoded protein is CAWSVTGVSYEQYF. The chain links TRBV30 to TRBJ2-7; weak D call: TRBD2 (6 bases). With 0 bases removed from V and 1 base from J, the gap between germline ends came to 10 bases. This CDR3 is built from 14 residues. Germline CDR1 GTSNPN, CDR2 SVGIG (reference sequence).

This clone has only one observation. This rearrangement joins TRBV29-1 to TRBJ2-1; 15 bases map to TRBD2. Germline CDR1 reads SQVTM; CDR2 reads ANQGSEA. CDR3 length: 15 residues. Germline trimming cut 7 bases from V and 3 bases from J; bases unmatched to any gene: 4. The CDR3 sequence: CSATGLAGGYNEQFF. Written as DNA, the CDR3 is TGCAGCGCTACGGGACTAGCGGGGGGCTACAATGAGCAGTTCTTC.

The chain joins TRBV7-9 to TRBJ2-3, with D maybe TRBD1 (6 bases). The CDR3 is made up of 16 amino acids. Deletions cut 1 base from V and 1 base from J, with 12 bases between. Germline V gene data show CDR1 as SEHNR and CDR2 as FQNEAQ (reference sequence). The CDR3 DNA is TGTGCCAGCAGCTTAGTACGGGCAGGGGGCACAGATACGCAGTATTTT. It yields the protein CASSLVRAGGTDTQYF.

The chain couples TRBV7-3 to TRBJ1-2; the match to TRBD1 covers 12 bases. The V and J ends lost 0 bases and 7 bases, in that order; junction bases with no gene match: 3. The germline V gene encodes CDR1 SGHTA and CDR2 FQGTGA. The CDR3 consists of 15 residues. The CDR3 protein is CASSLTGTGGPGYTF. The CDR3, as DNA: TGTGCCAGCAGCTTAACAGGGACAGGGGGCCCTGGCTACACCTTC.

V gene TRBV30 combines with J gene TRBJ1-6; D not resolved. Germline assignment: CDR1 GTSNPN and CDR2 SVGIG (reference sequence). V was cut by 2 bases and J by 8 bases, with 7 bases left in between. There are 12 residues in the CDR3. DNA of the CDR3: TGTGCCTGGAGTCTCATCCATTCACCCCTCCACTTT. Protein: CAWSLIHSPLHF.

The chain uses TRBV24-1 and TRBJ2-1; D not resolved. This CDR3 contains 12 residues. V was trimmed by 0 bases and J by 10 bases, leaving 6 bases between them. Per the germline V gene, CDR1 is KGHDR and CDR2 is SFDVKD. CDR3 coding DNA: TGTGCCACCAGTGATTTGATGCAGGAGCAGTTCTTC. Translated: CATSDLMQEQFF.

J is TRBJ2-1 and V is TRBV29-1; the D is unclear. The length of the CDR3 is 13 residues. CDR1 and CDR2 from the germline V gene are SQVTM and ANQGSEA. Trimming shortened V by 0 bases and J by 5 bases, and 8 bases separated the two germline ends. The CDR3 here is CSVEEVRNNEQFF. The CDR3 bases are TGCAGCGTTGAAGAGGTTAGAAACAATGAGCAGTTCTTC.

This chain links TRBV2 with TRBJ1-1; 11 nucleotides align to TRBD1. With 0 bases clipped from V and 4 bases from J, the junction kept 7 bases outside the gene matches. CDR3 length: 17 residues. Germline assignment: CDR1 SNHLY and CDR2 FYNNEI. This CDR3 is CASSEARTGGYSTEAFF. CDR3 nucleotides: TGTGCCAGCAGTGAAGCACGGACAGGGGGCTATTCCACTGAAGCTTTCTTT.

The rearrangement links TRBV12-3 or TRBV12-4 to TRBJ2-1; no reliable D call. Trimming removed 1 base from V and 4 bases from J, with 5 bases in between. The CDR3 sequence is 13 residues long. For the CDR3, the DNA is TGTGCCAGCAGTTTAGATAGGTACAATGAGCAGTTCTTC. Its protein product is CASSLDRYNEQFF.

The chain recombines TRBV10-3 with TRBJ2-3, with 8 bases aligning to TRBD1. The V and J ends lost 0 bases and 3 bases, in that order; junction bases with no gene match: 8. The CDR3 loop spans 17 amino acids. CDR1 and CDR2 (germline): ENHRY, SYGVKD. The DNA of the CDR3 is TGTGCCATCAGTGAGTCTACAGGGGGATCGGGGACAGATACGCAGTATTTT. Translating gives CAISESTGGSGTDTQYF.

This chain uses TRBV6-5 with TRBJ1-2; no clear D gene. The germline CDR1 and CDR2 sequences are MNHEY and SVGAGI. Trimming took off 2 bases at V and 5 bases at J, with 12 bases between the two ends. CDR3 size: 14 residues. The CDR3 DNA reads as TGTGCCAGCAGTTACGCGACCCCGACTTATGGCTACACCTTC. Translated, it gives CASSYATPTYGYTF.

V and J are TRBV19 and TRBJ1-4, with 8 bases aligning to TRBD1. The germline V gene has CDR1 LNHDA and CDR2 SQIVND (reference sequence). Unmatched junction bases numbered 5, after V lost 5 bases and J lost 3 bases. This CDR3 has 15 residues. The CDR3: CASSSQGAPNEKLFF. The CDR3 DNA reads TGTGCCAGTAGTTCTCAGGGGGCACCTAATGAAAAACTGTTTTTT.

The chain is built from TRBV18 and TRBJ2-5, with D hard to call. V was trimmed by 3 bases and J by 1 base, leaving 12 bases between them. In germline, CDR1 is KGHSH, CDR2 LQKENI. CDR3 length equals 15 residues. The CDR3 bases are TGTGCCAGCTCACCCGTACTGGGGATCCAAGAGACCCAGTACTTC. This codes for CASSPVLGIQETQYF.

V and J are TRBV30 and TRBJ1-2; D is undetermined. The CDR3 is 13 residues long. Germline assignment: CDR1 GTSNPN and CDR2 SVGIG (reference sequence). V was cut by 2 bases and J by 7 bases, with 14 bases left in between. The CDR3 region has the DNA TGTGCCTGGAGTTCTATGTCCACCGCTGGCTACACCTTC. This gives the protein CAWSSMSTAGYTF.

DNA for the CDR3: TGTGCCAGCAGCCCCCTACTGGGCAGAAGCGCTGAAGCTTTCTTT. Translated: CASSPLLGRSAEAFF. V and J are TRBV14 and TRBJ1-1; D is uncertain. The CDR3 runs to 15 residues. V lost 4 bases to trimming and J lost 6 bases, with 18 bases between them. Germline V CDR1 and CDR2: SGHDN, FVKESK. Variable domain in full (rest from reference TRBV14 and TRBJ1-1): EAGVTQFPSHSVIEKGQTVTLRCDPISGHDNLYWYRRVMGKEIKFLLHFVKESKQDESGMPNNRFLAERTGGTYSTLKVQPAELEDSGVYFCASSPLLGRSAEAFFGQGTRLTVV.

The chain recombines TRBV19 with TRBJ2-2, with TRBD1 matching over 7 bases. This CDR3 spans 16 amino acids. Germline loops: CDR1 LNHDA, CDR2 SQIVND (reference sequence). Unmatched junction bases numbered 5, after V lost 4 bases and J lost 0 bases. CDR3 in amino acids: CASSKRQGSNTGELFF. The CDR3 DNA reads as TGTGCCAGTAGTAAACGACAGGGATCGAACACCGGGGAGCTGTTTTTT.

The chain has TRBV15 and TRBJ1-6; a possible D gene is TRBD1 (6 bases). Germline CDR1 reads LNHNV; CDR2 reads YYDKDF (reference sequence). The CDR3 consists of 15 residues. Trimming took 5 bases from V and 7 from J, leaving 15 bases between them. The CDR3 DNA follows: TGTGCCACCAGCCCCAGAGGGGGAGGCAATTCACCCCTCCACTTT. Encoded protein: CATSPRGGGNSPLHF.

The V gene is TRBV15, the J gene TRBJ2-7; the D is unclear. CDR1 and CDR2 from the germline V gene are LNHNV and YYDKDF (reference sequence). This CDR3 comprises 15 residues. Trimming cost V 0 bases and J 0 bases, with 9 bases left between them. The CDR3: CATSRDRAVSYEQYF. DNA of the CDR3: TGTGCCACCAGCAGAGATCGGGCGGTCTCCTACGAGCAGTACTTC.

This clone has a handful of counts. The chain has TRBV2 and TRBJ1-1; D unclear. Germline CDR1 and CDR2: SNHLY and FYNNEI. The CDR3 is made up of 14 amino acids. Between the trimmed V and J ends, which lost 7 bases and 5 bases, there was a span of 17 bases. CDR3 sequence (DNA): TGTGCCAGCACTCGGCTTGGCGGGTGGACTGAAGCTTTCTTT. Translation: CASTRLGGWTEAFF.

The chain joins TRBV5-1 to TRBJ2-5; D is uncertain. The V gene lost 4 bases and the J gene lost 5 bases, with 9 bases spanning the gap. This CDR3 region has 12 residues. Germline V lookup: CDR1 SGHRS, CDR2 YFSETQ. CDR3 in DNA: TGCGCCAGCAGCCTCTTGTGGGAGACCCAGTACTTC. Translating it yields CASSLLWETQYF.

This chain connects TRBV30 to TRBJ1-2, with 8 bases matching TRBD1. V was clipped by 2 bases and J by 4 bases; unmatched bases: 9. Germline V gene data show CDR1 as GTSNPN and CDR2 as SVGIG (reference sequence). The CDR3 consists of 15 residues. The CDR3 loop reads CAWSPTGQGPYGYTF. Here the CDR3 DNA reads TGTGCCTGGAGTCCAACAGGACAGGGTCCCTATGGCTACACCTTC.

The chain joins TRBV29-1 to TRBJ1-1; D may be TRBD1 (6 bases). The CDR3 totals 12 residues. In germline, CDR1 is SQVTM, CDR2 ANQGSEA. V dropped 6 bases and J dropped 1 base, with 9 bases sitting between them. The CDR3 DNA follows: TGCAGCGTCGCGGACAGGAACACTGAAGCTTTCTTT. It encodes CSVADRNTEAFF.

This clone was seen once. J is TRBJ2-4 and V is TRBV2; D gene uncertain. CDR1 and CDR2 (germline): SNHLY, FYNNEI. The CDR3 runs 14 residues. Between the trimmed V and J ends, which lost 7 bases and 1 base, there was a span of 11 bases. The CDR3 region is CASTVAGAKNIQYF. In nucleotides, the CDR3 is TGTGCCAGCACAGTGGCCGGGGCCAAAAACATTCAGTACTTC.

The J gene is TRBJ2-7, the V gene TRBV6-1; D may be TRBD1 (6 bases). The CDR3 is 16 amino acids. The V gene lost 1 base and the J gene lost 4 bases, with 17 bases spanning the gap. Germline loops: CDR1 MNHNS, CDR2 SASEGT. CDR3 sequence: CASSEEDTGTTYEQYF. CDR3 DNA sequence: TGTGCCAGCAGTGAAGAGGATACAGGGACCACATACGAGCAGTACTTC.

This sequence joins TRBV19 and TRBJ1-1; D unresolved. V was clipped by 7 bases and J by 3 bases, with 12 bases between them. There are 13 residues in the CDR3. The germline CDR1 and CDR2 sequences are LNHDA and SQIVND (reference sequence). Written as DNA, the CDR3 is TGTGCCAGTACGGTTAAAATGGACACTGAAGCTTTCTTT. It is translated as CASTVKMDTEAFF.

This clone was counted between two and nine times. The V and J genes are TRBV24-1 and TRBJ2-5; tentative D call: TRBD2 (6 bases). The V end lost 6 bases, the J end lost 4 bases, and 17 bases lay between the germline ends. The CDR3 is 15 residues long. CDR1 and CDR2 (germline): KGHDR, SFDVKD. CDR3 sequence reads: CATSTKRLGGETQYF. CDR3 in DNA: TGTGCCACCAGTACTAAAAGACTGGGAGGAGAGACCCAGTACTTC.

The rearrangement links TRBV6-5 to TRBJ1-4; tentatively, D is TRBD1 (6 bases). Germline CDR1 and CDR2: MNHEY and SVGAGI. This CDR3 comprises 15 residues. V dropped 6 bases and J dropped 8 bases, with 19 bases sitting between them. CDR3 DNA: TGTGCCAGCAGGAGAAAGACAGGCGTTACAGAAAAACTGTTTTTT. Translated, it gives CASRRKTGVTEKLFF.